Listed below are T cell receptor beta chains from one sample, sequenced in a study of post-analysis software for immune sequencing data. In TCRdb, the PCR reads were re-called with MiXCR into one record per CDR3 protein. The table has about 540,000 distinct CDR3 sequences, 34% seen once; the top ten hold approximately 6%. The sequenced sample was blood. The receptors originated from a girl younger than 18 with multiple sclerosis. The CDR3 runs from the conserved cysteine through the conserved F or W. D genes are given only for firm matches. The size of a clone is reported for some rows only, either as once, few or many, or as a class for expanded clones.

v_gene	d_gene	abundance	j_gene	CDR3aa	CDR3nt
TRBV6-1	TRBD2	few	TRBJ2-3	CATSEGVSGVRTDTQYF	TGTGCCACCAGTGAAGGGGTTAGCGGGGTACGCACAGATACGCAGTATTTT
TRBV29-1	-	many	TRBJ2-1	CSGGAYNEQFF	TGCAGCGGGGGGGCCTACAATGAGCAGTTCTTC
TRBV15	TRBD2	few	TRBJ2-3	CATSRSPGGGGTQYF	TGTGCCACCAGCAGATCCCCTGGGGGGGGTGGAACGCAGTATTTT
TRBV7-2	-	-	TRBJ2-5	CAAGFRVKETQYF	TGTGCCGCGGGGTTCAGGGTTAAAGAGACCCAGTACTTC
TRBV20-1	-	few	TRBJ2-1	CSADGPRTDEQFF	TGCAGTGCTGACGGGCCTCGGACGGACGAGCAGTTCTTC
TRBV20-1	-	few	TRBJ2-1	CSARTPGLPHEQFF	TGCAGTGCTAGGACTCCGGGTCTTCCCCATGAGCAGTTCTTC
TRBV12-3/TRBV12-4	-	-	TRBJ2-3	CASSSVSAGTDTQYF	TGTGCCAGCAGTTCTGTCTCCGCAGGCACAGATACGCAGTATTTT
TRBV19	TRBD1	-	TRBJ2-5	CASSLGDRYQETQYF	TGTGCCAGTAGTCTGGGGGACAGATACCAAGAGACCCAGTACTTC
TRBV4-1	-	-	TRBJ2-5	CASSQDQAGLVQETQYF	TGCGCCAGCAGCCAAGATCAAGCAGGGCTGGTCCAAGAGACCCAGTACTTC
TRBV20-1	-	few	TRBJ2-7	CSASPEGSGYEQYF	TGCAGTGCTAGTCCTGAGGGGTCGGGCTACGAGCAGTACTTC
TRBV6-4	-	-	TRBJ1-2	CASSVTAGTNYGYTF	TGTGCCAGCAGTGTCACAGCGGGTACTAACTATGGCTACACCTTC
TRBV5-1	TRBD1	-	TRBJ2-7	CASSSGTDYEQYF	TGCGCCAGCAGCTCCGGGACAGACTACGAGCAGTACTTC
TRBV4-2	TRBD1	few	TRBJ1-2	CASSQDSGQGGLSYTF	TGTGCCAGCAGCCAAGATTCGGGACAGGGGGGGTTGAGCTACACCTTC
TRBV5-1	TRBD1	few	TRBJ1-1	CASSLTGTGTEAFF	TGCGCCAGCAGCTTGACAGGGACAGGGACTGAAGCTTTCTTT
TRBV6-5	TRBD1	few	TRBJ1-2	CASSSQGQGVYGYTF	TGTGCCAGCAGTTCACAGGGACAGGGGGTCTATGGCTACACCTTC
TRBV12-3/TRBV12-4	TRBD1	few	TRBJ2-4	CASSRTGVPIQYF	TGTGCCAGCAGTCGGACAGGGGTCCCCATTCAGTACTTC
TRBV5-1	-	once	TRBJ1-1	CASSLGISNTEAFF	TGCGCCAGCAGCTTGGGGATAAGCAACACTGAAGCTTTCTTT
TRBV7-2	-	-	TRBJ2-3	CASSLFSGTVTDTQYF	TGTGCCAGCAGCTTATTCTCCGGGACTGTCACAGATACGCAGTATTTT
TRBV5-1	-	few	TRBJ2-5	CASSFFGDETQYF	TGCGCCAGCAGCTTCTTCGGGGATGAGACCCAGTACTTC
TRBV10-3	-	once	TRBJ1-1	CASLPGLMNTEAFF	TGTGCATCACTGCCAGGACTTATGAACACTGAAGCTTTCTTT
TRBV4-2	-	-	TRBJ2-7	CASSQEGGADEQYF	TGTGCCAGCAGCCAAGAAGGGGGGGCGGACGAGCAGTACTTC
TRBV20-1	TRBD1	-	TRBJ2-3	CSASGQGADTQYF	TGCAGTGCTAGTGGACAGGGGGCAGATACGCAGTATTTT
TRBV4-2	-	few	TRBJ2-5	CASSQSSPGETQYF	TGTGCCAGCAGCCAATCTTCCCCTGGTGAGACCCAGTACTTC
TRBV11-1	-	-	TRBJ1-4	CASSQDRDKVFF	TGTGCCAGCAGCCAAGACCGGGACAAGGTGTTTTTT
TRBV12-3/TRBV12-4	-	few	TRBJ2-1	CASSPRSSYNEQFF	TGTGCCAGCAGTCCGAGGTCCTCCTACAATGAGCAGTTCTTC
TRBV27	-	few	TRBJ2-5	CASSTGWGDQYF	TGTGCCAGCAGTACAGGGTGGGGGGACCAGTACTTC
TRBV24-1	-	-	TRBJ1-4	CATSDPGRIEKLFF	TGTGCCACCAGTGACCCCGGACGGATTGAAAAACTGTTTTTT
TRBV29-1	TRBD1	-	TRBJ1-2	CSGDRTGAGYTF	TGCAGCGGGGACCGGACAGGGGCAGGCTACACCTTC
TRBV12-3/TRBV12-4	-	few	TRBJ1-1	CASRSLGRLNTEAFF	TGTGCCAGCAGATCCTTGGGACGGTTGAACACTGAAGCTTTCTTT
TRBV3-1	TRBD2	few	TRBJ2-5	CASSYQWTRLETQYF	TGTGCCAGCAGCTACCAATGGACTAGACTGGAGACCCAGTACTTC
TRBV11-2	-	few	TRBJ2-1	CASSLDRTEQFF	TGTGCCAGCAGCTTAGACCGAACGGAGCAGTTCTTC
TRBV15	TRBD2	-	TRBJ2-3	CATSRARGLAGALASTDTQYF	TGTGCCACCAGCAGAGCCCGGGGACTAGCGGGGGCCCTTGCTAGCACAGATACGCAGTATTTT
TRBV4-2	TRBD1	-	TRBJ1-4	CASSQSTGGNEKLFF	TGTGCCAGCAGCCAGTCCACAGGGGGGAATGAAAAACTGTTTTTT
TRBV7-2	-	few	TRBJ1-1	CASSPETATNTEAFF	TGTGCCAGCAGCCCGGAAACGGCCACGAACACTGAAGCTTTCTTT
TRBV6-4	-	-	TRBJ2-7	CASSSGTWGEQYF	TGTGCCAGCAGCTCGGGGACTTGGGGGGAGCAGTACTTC
TRBV6-5	TRBD1	few	TRBJ1-2	CASSIQGQDGYTF	TGTGCCAGCAGTATACAGGGGCAGGATGGCTACACCTTC
TRBV20-1	-	few	TRBJ2-3	CSAVLVEVGDTQYF	TGCAGTGCCGTACTAGTAGAGGTTGGAGATACGCAGTATTTT
TRBV7-8	-	-	TRBJ2-3	CASSLGGRRGVQYF	TGTGCCAGCAGCTTAGGGGGGCGCCGGGGGGTGCAGTATTTT
TRBV20-1	-	few	TRBJ2-5	CSAGFPGRETQYF	TGCAGTGCAGGGTTTCCCGGTCGAGAGACCCAGTACTTC
TRBV5-5	-	-	TRBJ2-7	CASSFLGGPSSYEQYF	TGTGCCAGCAGCTTTCTGGGGGGCCCGAGCTCCTACGAGCAGTACTTC
TRBV6-4	TRBD2	few	TRBJ2-1	CASSDSVAGAGEQFF	TGTGCCAGCAGTGACTCAGTAGCGGGGGCAGGAGAGCAGTTCTTC
TRBV20-1	-	few	TRBJ1-4	CSANRDNLATNEKLFF	TGCAGTGCTAACCGGGACAACCTTGCAACTAATGAAAAACTGTTTTTT
TRBV20-1	-	-	TRBJ1-5	CSAREPTSNQPQHF	TGCAGTGCTAGAGAGCCGACGAGCAATCAGCCCCAGCATTTT
TRBV24-1	-	few	TRBJ2-5	CATSDHGLLGMGTQYF	TGTGCCACCAGTGATCACGGTTTGTTGGGAATGGGGACCCAGTACTTC
TRBV10-1	TRBD2	-	TRBJ2-1	CASSGAGGINEQFF	TGCGCCAGCAGCGGAGCGGGGGGGATAAATGAGCAGTTCTTC
TRBV6-5	-	-	TRBJ1-1	CASGGLTNTEAFF	TGTGCCAGCGGGGGACTAACGAACACTGAAGCTTTCTTT
TRBV12-3/TRBV12-4	TRBD1	few	TRBJ1-2	CASSQGAGYTF	TGTGCCAGCAGTCAGGGGGCGGGCTACACCTTC
TRBV20-1	-	-	TRBJ1-4	CSAFNRERGEKLFF	TGCAGTGCCTTTAACAGGGAACGAGGTGAAAAACTGTTTTTT
TRBV20-1	-	-	TRBJ1-6	CSARESGRSPPLHF	TGCAGTGCTAGAGAGTCTGGGAGGAGTCCACCCCTCCACTTT
TRBV7-6	-	-	TRBJ2-6	CASSFKPDRPTGANVLTF	TGTGCCAGCAGCTTCAAGCCCGACAGGCCTACTGGGGCCAACGTCCTGACTTTT
TRBV2	-	-	TRBJ1-5	CASSDPSEDLNSNQPQHF	TGTGCCAGCAGTGACCCTTCGGAGGACCTGAATAGCAATCAGCCCCAGCATTTT
TRBV6-1	-	few	TRBJ2-7	CASSEPRIAPYEQYF	TGTGCCAGCAGTGAACCCCGTATAGCGCCATACGAGCAGTACTTC
TRBV20-1	TRBD2	few	TRBJ2-7	CSASLGGGVGEQYF	TGCAGTGCTAGTCTGGGCGGGGGTGTGGGCGAGCAGTACTTC
TRBV28	-	few	TRBJ1-6	CASSFFASPNNSPLHF	TGTGCCAGCAGTTTTTTTGCCAGTCCAAATAATTCACCCCTCCACTTT
TRBV20-1	-	-	TRBJ2-7	CSAPLSTGIYEQYF	TGCAGTGCCCCACTCTCGACGGGAATTTACGAGCAGTACTTC
TRBV20-1	-	-	TRBJ1-5	CSAPISSGIRNQPQHF	TGCAGTGCCCCGATCAGCTCAGGCATTCGGAATCAGCCCCAGCATTTT
TRBV7-7	TRBD2	many	TRBJ2-1	CASSLAGGRGGSYNEQFF	TGTGCTAGCAGCTTAGCGGGGGGCCGAGGGGGATCATACAATGAGCAGTTCTTC